Listed below are T cell receptor beta chains from one sample, sequenced in a study of T cell repertoires in cytomegalovirus infection. A single record per CDR3 protein comes from TCRdb applying MiXCR to the reads. Altogether some 940,000 distinct CDR3 sequences are present, roughly 31% being singletons, with the ten largest covering over 10%. Their cognate antigens are unknown. This specimen was cultured CD8+ T cells from PBMCs, taken from culture after CMV antigen stimulation. These receptors all come from a human donor in good health (CMV status not recorded). Some clones in this sample may be carry-over from other donors' samples. Each CDR3 is given with its conserved first and last residue. Each record gives: J gene, clone size, D gene, V gene, CDR3 DNA, CDR3 protein. D genes are given only for firm matches. A row's size may be missing; if present it is once, few, many or a size class.

>TRBJ1-5|-|-|TRBV28
TGTGCCAGCAGTTTCGGGGGGGAGAGCAATCAGCCCCAGCATTTT
CASSFGGESNQPQHF
>TRBJ1-1|-|-|TRBV2
TGTGCCAGAGAGGACATCGCTGAAGCTTTCTTT
CAREDIAEAFF
>TRBJ2-1|few|TRBD2|TRBV6-2/TRBV6-3
TGTGCCAGCAGTTCCTTGACCGCGGGGGGGCGAAATGAGCAGTTCTTC
CASSSLTAGGRNEQFF
>TRBJ1-5|-|-|TRBV7-9
TGTGCCAGCAGGATGGGTGGGCAGCCCCAGCATTTT
CASRMGGQPQHF
>TRBJ2-4|-|-|TRBV18
TGTGCCAGCTCACCACGGGGTCCGGCTCGAACCAAAAACATTCAGTACTTC
CASSPRGPARTKNIQYF
>TRBJ1-2|few|TRBD1|TRBV2
TGTGCCAGCAGTCTCCAGGGGGCGGACAACTATGGCTACACCTTC
CASSLQGADNYGYTF
>TRBJ1-4|few|-|TRBV12-3/TRBV12-4
TGTGCCAGCAAAGACAGGAGCACTAATGAAAAACTGTTTTTT
CASKDRSTNEKLFF
>TRBJ1-5|few|TRBD1|TRBV6-4
TGTGCCAGCAGTGACTTACAGGGGGCTAAGGGTCAGCCCCAGCATTTT
CASSDLQGAKGQPQHF
>TRBJ2-3|-|TRBD1|TRBV28
TGTGCCAGCAGTTCTTGGACAGGGGGCATCACAGATACGCAGTATTTT
CASSSWTGGITDTQYF
>TRBJ2-1|-|-|TRBV2
TGTGCCAGCAGTGAAGCGCTGCTCCTTGGAGGCAATGAGCAGTTCTTC
CASSEALLLGGNEQFF
>TRBJ2-1|-|TRBD2|TRBV27
TGTGCCAGCAGTGGAGACGCGGGGGGCCCTTACAATGAGCAGTTCTTC
CASSGDAGGPYNEQFF
>TRBJ1-1|few|TRBD1|TRBV7-3
TGTGCCAGCAGCCCAGGGGGCCGGGGTGAAGCTTTCTTT
CASSPGGRGEAFF
>TRBJ2-1|-|TRBD1|TRBV5-5
TGTGCCAGCAGCTTTGGGACAGGACGCTCCTACAATGAGCAGTTCTTC
CASSFGTGRSYNEQFF
>TRBJ2-5|many|-|TRBV6-8
TGTGCCAGCAGTTTACGGGGGAGACCTCAAGAGACCCAGTACTTC
CASSLRGRPQETQYF
>TRBJ2-2|few|-|TRBV2
TGTGCCAGCAGCCTCAGGGGGGTCGCGAACACCGGGGAGCTGTTTTTT
CASSLRGVANTGELFF
>TRBJ1-4|-|TRBD1|TRBV7-6
TGTGCCAGCAGCTTTCCTCGGGACAGAAGGGAAGAGGAGGATGAAAAACTGTTTTTT
CASSFPRDRREEEDEKLFF
>TRBJ2-5|-|-|TRBV4-1
TGCGCCAGCAGCCAAGATGGGGACCAAGAGACCCAGTACTTC
CASSQDGDQETQYF
>TRBJ2-5|many|TRBD2|TRBV7-6
TGTGCCAGCAGCTTAGAAGCGGGGGTGCCGGAGACCCAGTACTTC
CASSLEAGVPETQYF
>TRBJ1-1|-|-|TRBV6-5
TGTGCCAGCAGTTACTCGGGGAGGGCTTTCTTT
CASSYSGRAFF
>TRBJ2-1|-|-|TRBV11-2
TGTGCCACCCCCGGCGGAACCTACAATGAGCAGTTCTTC
CATPGGTYNEQFF
>TRBJ1-2|-|TRBD1|TRBV19
TGTGCCAGTAGTATGGGGACAGGGTCTAACTATGGCTACACCTTC
CASSMGTGSNYGYTF
>TRBJ2-3|few|TRBD1|TRBV6-6
TGTGCCAGCCGGTCGACTGACAGGGTTATGGATACGCAGTATTTT
CASRSTDRVMDTQYF
>TRBJ2-2|many|-|TRBV12-3/TRBV12-4
TGTGCCAGCAGTCGGGGGGACAGGACGGCCGGGGAGCTGTTTTTT
CASSRGDRTAGELFF
>TRBJ1-2|-|-|TRBV6-1
TGTGCCAGCAGTGAAAAAAAGTATGGCTACACCTTC
CASSEKKYGYTF
>TRBJ1-4|many|-|TRBV12-3/TRBV12-4
TGTGCCAGCAGTCCTTCGAGGCAGAAACTGTTTTTT
CASSPSRQKLFF
>TRBJ1-2|-|-|TRBV6-1
TGTGCCAGCAGTTACAGGGCTTTTAACTATGGCTACACCTTC
CASSYRAFNYGYTF
>TRBJ2-1|many|-|TRBV7-9
TGTGCCAGCATACCAGCAGCCTCCTACAATGAGCAGTTCTTC
CASIPAASYNEQFF
>TRBJ1-1|-|TRBD1|TRBV15
TGTGTCACCACCACGGGGGACAGGGGGCTGAACACTGAAGCTTTCTTT
CVTTTGDRGLNTEAFF
>TRBJ1-5|many|-|TRBV7-2
TGTGCCAGCAGCTCCCCTGACGGACACTTTAGCAATCAGCCCCAGCATTTT
CASSSPDGHFSNQPQHF
>TRBJ2-1|-|-|TRBV12-3/TRBV12-4
TGTGCCAGCAGTTTAGAACTAGGTTTCTACAATGAGCAGTTCTTC
CASSLELGFYNEQFF
>TRBJ2-1|-|-|TRBV7-3
TGTGCCAGCAGCCGTGGAACGACAGGTAGAAATGAGCAGTTCTTC
CASSRGTTGRNEQFF
>TRBJ1-2|-|TRBD1|TRBV27
TGTGCCAGCAGTGAGGGGGCATCGAACTATGGCTACACCTTC
CASSEGASNYGYTF
>TRBJ2-7|-|TRBD1|TRBV25-1
TGTGCCAGCAGTATTTTCACAGGGGTCGAGCAGTACTTC
CASSIFTGVEQYF
>TRBJ2-7|many|-|TRBV2
TGTGCCAGCAGACCCAGGGAAAGGTACGAGCAGTACTTC
CASRPRERYEQYF
>TRBJ2-1|-|TRBD1|TRBV6-5
TGTGCCAGCAACCCACTGGCAGGGGGCATGGTTAATGAGCAGTTCTTC
CASNPLAGGMVNEQFF
>TRBJ2-1|-|-|TRBV24-1
TGTGCCACCCACTCGGCAGGGCGCAATGAGCAGTTCTTC
CATHSAGRNEQFF
>TRBJ1-6|-|TRBD1|TRBV2
TGTGCCAGCAGCGCCGGGACCGGGACAGGGGGTTCACCCCTCCACTTT
CASSAGTGTGGSPLHF
>TRBJ1-5|once|-|TRBV6-2/TRBV6-3
TGTGCCAGCGCTTACCTGAGCGGGAGCAATCAGCCCCAGCATTTT
CASAYLSGSNQPQHF
>TRBJ2-1|-|-|TRBV6-1
TGTGCCAGCAGTATCCCAAGTGAGCAGTTCTTC
CASSIPSEQFF
>TRBJ2-2|-|-|TRBV4-1
TGTGCCAGCAGCCAAGATCTTGGGGTGTTCGCGAACACCGGGGAGCTGTTTTTT
CASSQDLGVFANTGELFF
>TRBJ2-1|many|-|TRBV27
TGTGCCAGCAGCTTTACAGGGAATGAGCAGTTCTTC
CASSFTGNEQFF
>TRBJ1-1|few|-|TRBV6-1
TGTGCCTCCGGTGGAGTGGAGAACACTGAAGCTTTCTTT
CASGGVENTEAFF
>TRBJ2-3|few|TRBD2|TRBV6-6
TGTGCCAGCAGTCTCCCTCGGGTAGCGGGGGACACAGATACGCAGTATTTT
CASSLPRVAGDTDTQYF
>TRBJ2-7|-|-|TRBV11-3
TGTGCCAGCAGCTTTGGGAACCGATTTTCCTCCGAGCAGTACTTC
CASSFGNRFSSEQYF
>TRBJ2-7|-|TRBD2|TRBV9
TGTGCCAGCAGCGTAGGTCGGGCTAGCGGGGGACGGGCCTACGAGCAGTACTTC
CASSVGRASGGRAYEQYF
>TRBJ1-2|few|-|TRBV7-9
TGTGCCAGCAGCTTAGCGGGCAGATTCTATGGCTACACCTTC
CASSLAGRFYGYTF
>TRBJ1-1|few|-|TRBV29-1
TGCAGCGTTGGGGGGGGATCGTTAGCTGAAGCTTTCTTT
CSVGGGSLAEAFF
>TRBJ1-2|few|-|TRBV11-2
TGTGCCAGCAGCTTAAAGCCGGACGGCGTCTATGGCTACACCTTC
CASSLKPDGVYGYTF
>TRBJ2-1|many|TRBD2|TRBV7-8
TGTGCCAGCAGCGTTAGGACTGTTACTAGCGCTTCCAACAATGAGCAGTTCTTC
CASSVRTVTSASNNEQFF
>TRBJ2-4|few|-|TRBV2
TGTGCCAGCAGGGACCACCGGGAATCCAAAAACATTCAGTACTTC
CASRDHRESKNIQYF
>TRBJ1-2|-|-|TRBV11-2
TGTGCCAGCAGCTTAGATCTAGGACGGTTGAGTGATGGCTACACCTTC
CASSLDLGRLSDGYTF
>TRBJ2-7|-|-|TRBV5-6
TGTGCCAGCACCTGGACCAGGGACTACGAGCAGTACTTC
CASTWTRDYEQYF
>TRBJ2-2|few|-|TRBV5-5
TGTGCCAGCAGCCAAACGAGGGCCGGGGAGCTGTTTTTT
CASSQTRAGELFF
>TRBJ1-1|-|-|TRBV5-1
TGCGCCAGCAGCTTGGCTTCGGGGTTGAACACTGAAGCTTTCTTT
CASSLASGLNTEAFF
>TRBJ2-6|few|-|TRBV18
TGTGCCAGCTCACCACCGCCAGGGGAATTCTCTGGGGCCAACGTCCTGACTTTC
CASSPPPGEFSGANVLTF
>TRBJ1-2|few|-|TRBV6-1
TGTGCCAGCAGCCTACCAGGGCTTAGGGATGGCTACACCTTC
CASSLPGLRDGYTF
>TRBJ1-4|once|-|TRBV6-8
TGTGCCAGCAGTTCCGTCCCGACCCGGGGTAATGAAAAACTGTTTTTT
CASSSVPTRGNEKLFF
>TRBJ1-1|-|-|TRBV7-6
TGTGCCAGCAGCTTATTTACAGGATCTTCTTTCTTT
CASSLFTGSSFF
>TRBJ1-4|few|TRBD1|TRBV12-3/TRBV12-4
TGTGCCAGCAGTTTATTTAACTACGGACAGGGAAGAGGGGTAAATGAAAAACTGTTTTTT
CASSLFNYGQGRGVNEKLFF
>TRBJ2-3|-|-|TRBV10-3
TGTGCCATCAGTGACGCTAGTACAGATACGCAGTATTTT
CAISDASTDTQYF